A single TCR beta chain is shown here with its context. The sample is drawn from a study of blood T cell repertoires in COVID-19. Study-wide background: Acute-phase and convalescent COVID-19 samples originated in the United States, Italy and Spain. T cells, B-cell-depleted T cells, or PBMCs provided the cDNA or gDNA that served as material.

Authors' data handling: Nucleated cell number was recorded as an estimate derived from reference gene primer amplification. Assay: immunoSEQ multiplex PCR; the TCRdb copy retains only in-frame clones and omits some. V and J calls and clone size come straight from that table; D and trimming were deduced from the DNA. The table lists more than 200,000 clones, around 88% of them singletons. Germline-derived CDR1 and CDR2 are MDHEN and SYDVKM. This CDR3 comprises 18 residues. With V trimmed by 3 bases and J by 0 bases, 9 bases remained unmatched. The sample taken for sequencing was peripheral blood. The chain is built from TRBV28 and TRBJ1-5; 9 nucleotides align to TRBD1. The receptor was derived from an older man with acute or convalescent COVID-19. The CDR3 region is CASSFTPGQGFSNQPQHF. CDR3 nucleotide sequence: TGTGCCAGCAGTTTTACCCCGGGACAGGGTTTTAGCAATCAGCCCCAGCATTTT.